This T cell receptor (beta chain) originates from a study of T cell repertoires in cytomegalovirus infection. Study-wide background: A matching HLA type, together with CMV infection, was signaled by public TCR beta signatures.

CDR3 length equals 18 residues. V lost 0 bases to trimming and J lost 3 bases, with 21 bases between them. Germline values: CDR1 SGDLS, CDR2 YYNGEE. Findings and limits, study-wide: The ex vivo response showed dominance by HLA-C-restricted CMV-specific TCR beta clonotypes. Public TCR beta family frequency separated CMV-and-HLA carriers, including in an independent cohort.

This clonotype was detected a few times. Its matching antigen is unknown. From the reads, TCRdb called clonotypes with MiXCR, one entry per CDR3 protein. The sample yields 750,000 to 950,000 distinct CDR3 sequences, about 29% seen once. This specimen was cultured CD8+ T cells from PBMCs, taken from culture after CMV antigen stimulation. The chain uses TRBV9 and TRBJ1-1, with D maybe TRBD1 (6 bases). The source of this sequence is a human donor in good health (CMV status not recorded). Some clones in this sample may be carry-over from other donors' samples. The CDR3 coding sequence is TGTGCCAGCAGCGTAGAGGCTCTTTGGGGGGCGGGGGACACTGAAGCTTTCTTT. Translating it yields CASSVEALWGAGDTEAFF.